A selection of T cell receptor beta chains follows, all from one sample in a study of T cells in localized non-small cell lung cancer. The repertoire was sequenced with immunoSEQ multiplex PCR; TCRdb's copy has only in-frame clones and lacks some. In the table there are tens of thousands of clones, 87% of which are singletons. The sequencing used PBMCs, collected before any cancer treatment. These receptors originate from a man aged 35 to 70 with stage II squamous cell lung carcinoma. Both conserved end residues are part of each CDR3. D genes are given only for firm matches. A clone size is listed for some rows: how often the clone was seen (once, few, many), or a class if it is expanded.

v_gene	j_gene	d_gene	abundance	CDR3aa	CDR3nt
TRBV5-1	TRBJ1-2	TRBD1	once	CASSLVRGRVEDYGYTF	TGCGCCAGCAGCTTGGTCAGGGGGCGCGTCGAAGACTATGGCTACACCTTC
TRBV6-1	TRBJ2-1	NA	NA	CASSREPGMDEQFF	TGTGCCAGCAGCAGGGAGCCAGGGATGGATGAGCAGTTCTTC
TRBV19	TRBJ2-1	NA	NA	CASSISPGFDEQFF	TGTGCCAGTAGTATAAGTCCGGGGTTCGATGAGCAGTTCTTC
TRBV2	TRBJ2-1	NA	NA	CASSLGVVDRQFF	TGTGCCAGCAGCCTTGGGGTGGTCGATAGGCAGTTCTTC
TRBV12-5	TRBJ2-3	TRBD2	NA	CASGLAPSGRDTQYF	TGTGCTAGTGGTTTGGCGCCTAGCGGGAGGGATACGCAGTATTTT
TRBV2	TRBJ2-7	NA	NA	CASLDRYEQYF	TGTGCCAGCTTAGACAGGTACGAGCAGTACTTC
TRBV18	TRBJ1-1	TRBD1	NA	CASSRGQVGVNTEAFF	TGTGCCAGCTCACGGGGACAGGTAGGGGTGAACACTGAAGCTTTCTTT
TRBV5-4	TRBJ2-3	TRBD2	NA	CASSIAGVTSTDTQYF	TGTGCCAGCAGCATAGCGGGGGTGACTAGCACAGATACGCAGTATTTT
TRBV27	TRBJ1-2	NA	NA	CASSFLGTSGYTF	TGTGCCAGCAGTTTTTTGGGTACTTCTGGCTACACCTTC
TRBV15	TRBJ2-3	NA	few	CATSRTPSSGQDTQYF	TGTGCCACCAGCAGGACCCCCTCAAGCGGGCAAGATACGCAGTATTTT
TRBV5-4	TRBJ2-2	NA	NA	CASSYDKNTGELFF	TGTGCCAGCAGTTACGACAAGAACACCGGGGAGCTGTTTTTT
TRBV11-3	TRBJ2-3	NA	NA	CASSLDLADTQYF	TGTGCCAGCAGCTTAGATCTAGCGGATACGCAGTATTTT
TRBV19	TRBJ2-5	NA	NA	CASRQSGETQYF	TGTGCCAGTAGGCAAAGCGGGGAGACCCAGTACTTC
TRBV10-2	TRBJ1-5	NA	NA	CASSQGRNQPQHF	TGCGCCAGCAGCCAGGGACGCAATCAGCCCCAGCATTTT
TRBV14	TRBJ1-6	NA	NA	CASSQVGLGAGSPLHF	TGTGCCAGCAGCCAAGTGGGGTTAGGCGCAGGTTCACCCCTCCACTTT
TRBV6-5	TRBJ2-3	NA	few	CASSPENLSGKQYF	TGTGCCAGCAGTCCCGAAAACCTGAGTGGGAAGCAGTATTTT
TRBV6-5	TRBJ1-2	TRBD1	NA	CATLGTGVRGYTF	TGTGCCACCCTCGGGACAGGGGTAAGAGGCTACACCTTC
TRBV7-7	TRBJ2-3	NA	NA	CASSPGPITDTQYF	TGTGCCAGCAGCCCGGGACCGATCACAGATACGCAGTATTTT